This entry concerns a single T cell receptor beta chain. What it binds is unknown. The sample originates from a study of blood T cells in healthy people across ages. Study-wide findings and caveats: Strong correlation existed between TCR beta diversity and naive T cell percentage. Diversity estimates from one million T cells were considered underestimates.

Samples each had at least 5 micrograms of total RNA extracted. Germline CDR1 is MRHNA and CDR2 is SNTAGT. V was cut by 6 bases and J by 13 bases, with 13 bases left in between. The CDR3 is 12 amino acids. Next came a second PCR, run for about 7 to 12 cycles, which used a sample-barcoded 5' primer along with a J-beta primer mix. TCRdb analysed the 5' RACE reads with MiXCR anew, one entry per CDR3 protein. The table lists roughly 1,700,000 distinct CDR3 sequences, roughly 28% of them singletons. This chain connects TRBV6-4 to TRBJ2-6, with unresolved D. The sample was blood. The source is a woman younger than 45 in good health. The CDR3 reads CASSSQDSVLTF. DNA of the CDR3: TGTGCCAGCAGCAGCCAAGATTCGGTCCTGACTTTC.